This T cell receptor beta chain derives from a study of blood T cells in healthy people across ages. Germline assignment: CDR1 SGHRS and CDR2 YFSETQ. V was trimmed by 4 bases and J by 7 bases, leaving 11 bases between them. The CDR3 is 12 amino acids. PCR was performed a second time for about 7 to 11 cycles using a sample-barcoded 5' primer and a J-beta primer mix. Unique molecular identifiers of 12 random nucleotides labeled each cDNA. TCRdb independently ran MiXCR on the 5' RACE reads; one entry per CDR3 protein. The sample has 950,000 to 1,200,000 distinct CDR3 sequences; 35% to 40% are singletons.

The clonotype originates from a man between 18 and 29 years old in good health. The chain combines TRBV5-1 with TRBJ1-1; D is uncertain. The sample was blood. The CDR3, as DNA: TGCGCCAGCAGCGGATCAGGATTTGAAGCTTTCTTT. Its protein is CASSGSGFEAFF.